What follows describes a single TCR beta chain. This clonotype was seen a few times. Its antigen specificity is not known. No much larger clone exists at a distance of one base, and base qualities are not known. The data stem from a study of tumor-infiltrating lymphocytes in oesophageal squamous cell carcinoma (dated by TCRdb to 2015 to 2016). The CDR3 runs 16 residues from the cysteine to the phenylalanine. The kept DNA is CDR3 alone, 48 bases in frame from the first base. The germline V gene (reference sequence) supplies CDR1 SEHNR and CDR2 FQNEAQ. Trimming accounts for 8 bases at V and 5 bases at J, while the number of junction bases matched to no gene is 11. Receptor amplification or capture employed PCR. Sequencing was performed on an Illumina HiSeq 2000. TCRdb redid the processing of the public reads, applying fastp at Q25 and MiXCR, and retained in-frame beta chains. Identical CDR3 proteins give one entry, which carries the most common genes and DNA. A total of over 13,000 distinct CDR3 sequences appear in this sample, roughly 55% of them only once. Over 15% of the sample comes from the top ten.

The sequenced material came from esophageal tumor tissue. The chain uses TRBV7-9 and TRBJ2-1, with 11 bases aligning to TRBD2. The sequence was collected from a male donor with esophageal squamous cell carcinoma. In nucleotides, the sequence is TGTGCCAGCGCCCCGGATAGCGGGGGGGGAAACAATGAGCAGTTCTTC. Translated, it reads CASAPDSGGGNNEQFF.